The 20 T cell receptor beta chains given below trace back to one sample, sequenced in a study of molecular identifiers for immune sequencing clone quantification. Each CDR3 protein is one row after TCRdb ran MiXCR on the PCR reads. The data contain over 600,000 distinct CDR3 sequences, about 20% of them singletons. The sample taken for sequencing was naive CD8+ T cells from blood, with Jurkat cell RNA spiked in. Subset reported: FACS-sorted CD8+CD4-CCR7+CD45RA+ naive T cells. All receptors come from a human donor in good health. Some libraries in this study had Jurkat cell RNA spiked in.

This clonotype has at least ten counts. The J gene is TRBJ1-2, the V gene TRBV2; 7 nucleotides line up with TRBD1. V lost 6 bases and J lost 6; bases outside the gene matches: 4. CDR3 length: 12 residues. Germline CDR1 SNHLY, CDR2 FYNNEI. CDR3 DNA: TGTGCCAGCAGGTACAGGGGAAATGGCTACACCTTC. It translates to CASRYRGNGYTF. The full variable domain, rest sourced from reference TRBV2 and TRBJ1-2, is EPEVTQTPSHQVTQMGQEVILRCVPISNHLYFYWYRQILGQKVEFLVSFYNNEISEKSEIFDDQFSVERPDGSNFTLKIRSTKLEDSAMYFCASRYRGNGYTFGSGTRLTVV.

This clonotype came up a few times. V usage is TRBV12-3 or TRBV12-4 and J usage is TRBJ2-1; TRBD2 aligns across 14 bases. The junction had 5 bases not matched to a gene; V was cut back by 5 bases and J by 8 bases. The CDR3 totals 15 residues. In DNA form, the CDR3 reads TGTGCCAGCAGTGCCGGGACTAGCGGGAGTTATGAGCAGTTCTTC. It specifies CASSAGTSGSYEQFF.

This clonotype has a count of ten or more. V is TRBV6-5 and J is TRBJ2-1; D remains ambiguous. This CDR3 contains 12 residues. The V and J ends lost 5 bases and 8 bases respectively, with 10 bases between them. Germline V gives CDR1 MNHEY, CDR2 SVGAGI. For the CDR3, the DNA is TGTGCCAGCAGTCCCCGTGGGGATGAGCAGTTCTTC. It codes for CASSPRGDEQFF.

The table lists this clonotype with many counts. The rearrangement joins TRBV10-3 to TRBJ1-4; no clear D. The germline gives CDR1 ENHRY, CDR2 SYGVKD. V lost 0 bases, J lost 8 bases, and 4 bases lay in between. This CDR3 is built from 12 residues. In DNA form, the CDR3 reads TGTGCCATCAGTGAGTCGACCGAAAAACTGTTTTTT. Its protein product is CAISESTEKLFF.

The chain carries TRBV12-3 or TRBV12-4 and TRBJ2-5; 7 bases fit TRBD2. The CDR3 is 18 residues long. Trimming cost V 2 bases and J 7 bases; bases outside gene matches: 19. The chain's CDR3 is CASSLFLAADSTTGTQYF. CDR3 sequence (DNA): TGTGCCAGCAGTTTATTTCTAGCGGCGGATTCCACCACGGGGACCCAGTACTTC.

Worth noting for this clonotype: Relative to the germline gene, one junction end is altered; a read error may explain this. This chain joins TRBV20-1 and TRBJ2-3, with D perhaps TRBD2 (5 bases). Germline lookup yields CDR1 DFQATT and CDR2 SNEGSKA (reference sequence). This CDR3 is built from 15 residues. The CDR3 sequence is CSTRFLVPIGDTQYF. The CDR3, as DNA: TGCAGTACTAGATTTTTGGTCCCCATAGGAGATACGCAGTATTTT.

This clonotype was seen only a few times. The chain employs TRBV30 and TRBJ2-7; TRBD1 aligns across 8 bases. The CDR3 is 15 amino acids. The V and J ends lost 0 bases and 3 bases, in that order; junction bases with no gene match: 7. Germline values: CDR1 GTSNPN, CDR2 SVGIG (reference sequence). The CDR3 DNA follows: TGTGCCTGGAGTGTTCCCGGGACAGGTCACTACGAGCAGTACTTC. Its translation is CAWSVPGTGHYEQYF.

This clonotype was seen ten or more times. V and J are TRBV2 and TRBJ2-7; 8 nucleotides agree with TRBD1. Germline V lookup: CDR1 SNHLY, CDR2 FYNNEI. The J segment lost 3 bases and the V segment lost 6 bases, leaving 10 bases of the junction unmatched. The CDR3 extends over 15 amino acids. The CDR3 region is CASRPGQGRSYEQYF. CDR3 DNA: TGTGCCAGCAGACCCGGACAGGGTAGAAGCTACGAGCAGTACTTC.

This clonotype was detected ten times or more. V gene TRBV12-3 or TRBV12-4 combines with J gene TRBJ1-3, with D perhaps TRBD1 (5 bases). The V gene lost 3 bases and the J gene lost 1 base, with 10 bases spanning the gap. The CDR3 spans 15 residues. CDR3 DNA: TGTGCCAGCAGTTTCGGGCAGGGTTCTGGAAACACCATATATTTT. Translating it yields CASSFGQGSGNTIYF.

This clonotype was picked up many times. The V and J genes are TRBV28 and TRBJ2-3; tentatively, D is TRBD1 (5 bases). V shed 4 bases and J shed 5 bases, with 13 bases lying between them. This CDR3 has 14 residues. CDR1 and CDR2 (germline): MDHEN, SYDVKM. The CDR3 sequence: CASSYLVGEDTQYF. The CDR3 bases are TGTGCCAGCAGTTACCTGGTAGGGGAAGATACGCAGTATTTT.

This clonotype has a count of ten or more. V and J are TRBV29-1 and TRBJ2-7; possibly TRBD2 for D (6 bases). In germline, CDR1 is SQVTM, CDR2 ANQGSEA. CDR3 length: 13 residues. The ends were cut back, 5 bases at V and 0 bases at J, with 11 bases in the middle. The CDR3 here is CSVRDGSSYEQYF. CDR3 DNA sequence: TGCAGCGTTCGGGACGGGAGCTCCTACGAGCAGTACTTC.

The genes are TRBV6-5 and TRBJ2-7; 8 bases match TRBD1. The germline V gene has CDR1 MNHEY and CDR2 SVGAGI. The junction had 8 bases not matched to a gene; V was cut back by 8 bases and J by 5 bases. The CDR3 runs to 13 residues. Here the CDR3 DNA reads TGTGCCAGCGGGACAGGCGTTAAGCACGAGCAGTACTTC. Translation: CASGTGVKHEQYF.

This clonotype showed up many times. This chain connects TRBV4-3 to TRBJ2-5; 10 positions agree with TRBD1. Trimming cost V 1 base and J 5 bases; bases outside gene matches: 7. The CDR3 runs 16 residues. Germline CDR1 is LGHNA and CDR2 is YSLEER. The CDR3 DNA is TGCGCCAGCAGCCAAGGGGTAGGGACAGGGGCCGAGACCCAGTACTTC. It codes for CASSQGVGTGAETQYF.

This clonotype came up a few times. A single base separates this from a much larger clone, so it may be a read error. J is TRBJ2-7 and V is TRBV6-2 or TRBV6-3, with a weak D call TRBD1 (5 bases). Germline loops: CDR1 MNHEY, CDR2 SVGEGT. V lost 6 bases and J lost 3, with 15 bases in between. The CDR3 totals 14 residues. CDR3 protein: CASSWGGLIYEQYF. Written as DNA, the CDR3 is TGTGCCAGCAGCTGGGGCGGCCTAATCTACGAGCAGTACTTC.

This clonotype was counted at least ten times. The chain links TRBV11-2 to TRBJ2-3; 9 bases fit TRBD2. Germline V gene sequence: CDR1 SGHAT, CDR2 FQNNGV. Germline trimming cut 1 base from V and 6 bases from J; bases unmatched to any gene: 2. The CDR3 runs 14 residues. DNA of the CDR3: TGTGCCAGCAGCTTAGGCGGGAGGGTGGATACGCAGTATTTT. This encodes CASSLGGRVDTQYF.

This clonotype was seen repeatedly, ten times or more. The chain carries TRBV28 and TRBJ1-5; tentatively, D is TRBD1 (5 bases). Trimming stripped 10 bases from V and 0 bases from J, with 10 bases between. The V gene's germline CDR1 is MDHEN and CDR2 SYDVKM. The CDR3 contains 13 residues. DNA of the CDR3: TGTGCCAACGGGGCTTATAGCAATCAGCCCCAGCATTTT. Protein product: CANGAYSNQPQHF.

Ten or more counts support this clonotype. The genes are TRBV3-1 and TRBJ1-5; D gene unclear. Germline assignment: CDR1 LGHDT and CDR2 YNNKEL (reference sequence). The CDR3 totals 15 residues. Trimming cost V 0 bases and J 0 bases, with 6 bases left between them. The chain's CDR3 is CASSQDYNSNQPQHF. CDR3 sequence (DNA): TGTGCCAGCAGCCAAGATTATAATAGCAATCAGCCCCAGCATTTT.

This clonotype has ten or more counts. The genes are TRBV5-6 and TRBJ2-3; no reliable D call. This CDR3 has 14 residues. V lost 7 bases to trimming and J lost 0 bases, with 12 bases between them. CDR1 SGHDT and CDR2 YYEEEE come from the germline V gene. CDR3 amino acids: CASRAASSTDTQYF. DNA of the CDR3: TGTGCCAGCCGGGCCGCAAGTAGCACAGATACGCAGTATTTT.

This clonotype was recorded at least ten times. The V gene is TRBV6-2 or TRBV6-3, the J gene TRBJ2-3; D uncertain. The V gene lost 2 bases and the J gene lost 0 bases, with 18 bases spanning the gap. Germline V gene data show CDR1 as MNHEY and CDR2 as SVGEGT. CDR3 size: 18 residues. The CDR3 spells CASSYLGLSGVSTDTQYF. CDR3 nucleotide sequence: TGTGCCAGCAGTTACCTGGGCCTCAGTGGTGTGAGCACAGATACGCAGTATTTT.

This clonotype was seen a handful of times. The gene calls are TRBV15 and TRBJ2-2; a weak D match, TRBD2 (6 bases). The germline gives CDR1 LNHNV, CDR2 YYDKDF (reference sequence). With 5 bases removed from V and 5 bases from J, the gap between germline ends came to 9 bases. This CDR3 region has 13 residues. The CDR3 spells CATSLAETGELFF. The CDR3 DNA reads TGTGCCACCAGCTTAGCGGAGACCGGGGAGCTGTTTTTT. Looking up the rest from reference TRBV15 and TRBJ2-2 gives the full variable domain: DAMVIQNPRYQVTQFGKPVTLSCSQTLNHNVMYWYQQKSSQAPKLLFHYYDKDFNNEADTPDNFQSRRPNTSFCFLDIRSPGLGDTAMYLCATSLAETGELFFGEGSRLTVL.